This TCR beta chain was observed in a study of OX40 agonist ivuxolimab in advanced cancers. The wider study: Dose-escalation cases comprised hepatocellular carcinoma, melanoma, renal cell or head and neck cancer. General study points: Some of the lowest clonal expansion was seen in partial responders at 0.1-3.0 mg/kg. CD4+ and CD8+ blood T cells expanded clonally by week 6 at 0.1 to 3.0 mg/kg.

The table came from immunoSEQ multiplex PCR; TCRdb's copy has only in-frame clones and leaves some out. The table lists approximately 49,000 clones, roughly 81% of them singletons, with roughly a tenth in the top ten. Concerning this clone: Its target is unknown.

After removal of 2 bases from V and 5 bases from J, the junction contained 16 bases not matched to a gene. The germline gives CDR1 SGHRS, CDR2 YFSETQ. CDR3 length: 18 residues. This clonotype was sampled from an adult with an advanced solid tumor such as melanoma, head and neck, liver or kidney cancer. The chain recombines TRBV5-1 with TRBJ2-7; TRBD1 aligns across 10 bases. This material consisted of CD4+ or CD8+ T cells sorted from blood, taken in a trial of the OX40 agonist ivuxolimab. Here the CDR3 reads CASSFRPGQGPSSNEQYF. CDR3 DNA sequence: TGCGCCAGCAGCTTCCGCCCGGGACAGGGGCCCTCTAGCAACGAGCAGTACTTC.